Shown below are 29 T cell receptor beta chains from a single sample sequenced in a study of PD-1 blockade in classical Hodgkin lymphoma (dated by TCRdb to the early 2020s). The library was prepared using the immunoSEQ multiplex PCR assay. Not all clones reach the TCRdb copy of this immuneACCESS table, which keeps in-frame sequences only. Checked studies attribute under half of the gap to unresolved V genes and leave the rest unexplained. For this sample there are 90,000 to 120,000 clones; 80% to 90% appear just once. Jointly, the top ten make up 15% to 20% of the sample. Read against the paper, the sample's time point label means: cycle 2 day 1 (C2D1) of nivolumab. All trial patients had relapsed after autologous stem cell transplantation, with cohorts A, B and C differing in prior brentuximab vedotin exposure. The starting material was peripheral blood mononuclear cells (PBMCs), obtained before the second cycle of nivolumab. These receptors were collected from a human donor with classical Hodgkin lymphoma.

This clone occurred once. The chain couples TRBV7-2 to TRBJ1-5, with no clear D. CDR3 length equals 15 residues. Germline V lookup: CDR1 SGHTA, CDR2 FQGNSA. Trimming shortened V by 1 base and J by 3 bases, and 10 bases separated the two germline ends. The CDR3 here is CASSLDGLPNQPQHF. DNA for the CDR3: TGTGCCAGCAGCTTAGATGGGCTTCCCAATCAGCCCCAGCATTTT. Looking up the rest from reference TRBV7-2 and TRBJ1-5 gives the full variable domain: GAGVSQSPSNKVTEKGKDVELRCDPISGHTALYWYRQSLGQGLEFLIYFQGNSAPDKSGLPSDRFSAERTGGSVSTLTIQRTQQEDSAVYLCASSLDGLPNQPQHFGDGTRLSIL.

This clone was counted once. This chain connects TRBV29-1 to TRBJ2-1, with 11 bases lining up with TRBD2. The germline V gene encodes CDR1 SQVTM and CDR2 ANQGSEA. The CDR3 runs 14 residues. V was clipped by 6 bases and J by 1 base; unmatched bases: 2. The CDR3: CSVLAGASYNEQFF. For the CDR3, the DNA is TGCAGCGTACTAGCGGGAGCTTCCTACAATGAGCAGTTCTTC.

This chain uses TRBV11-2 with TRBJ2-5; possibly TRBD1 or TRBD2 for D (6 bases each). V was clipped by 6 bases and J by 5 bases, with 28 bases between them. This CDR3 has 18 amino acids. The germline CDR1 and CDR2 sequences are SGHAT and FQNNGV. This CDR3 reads CASSRTGGRLWEWETQYF. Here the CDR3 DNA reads TGTGCCAGCAGTCGGACTGGGGGGCGTCTGTGGGAGTGGGAGACCCAGTACTTC.

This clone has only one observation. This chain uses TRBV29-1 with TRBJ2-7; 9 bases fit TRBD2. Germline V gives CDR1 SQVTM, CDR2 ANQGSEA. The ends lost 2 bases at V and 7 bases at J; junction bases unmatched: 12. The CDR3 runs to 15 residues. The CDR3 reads CSVEWAGGTLGEQYF. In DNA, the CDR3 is TGCAGCGTTGAATGGGCGGGAGGGACGCTAGGGGAGCAGTACTTC.

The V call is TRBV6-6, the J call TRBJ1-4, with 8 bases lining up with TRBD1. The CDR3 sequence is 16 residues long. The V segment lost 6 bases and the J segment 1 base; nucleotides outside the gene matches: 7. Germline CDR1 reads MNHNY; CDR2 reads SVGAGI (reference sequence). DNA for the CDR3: TGTGCCAGCAGCCTAGGACAGGGCGGAACTAATGAAAAACTGTTTTTT. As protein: CASSLGQGGTNEKLFF.

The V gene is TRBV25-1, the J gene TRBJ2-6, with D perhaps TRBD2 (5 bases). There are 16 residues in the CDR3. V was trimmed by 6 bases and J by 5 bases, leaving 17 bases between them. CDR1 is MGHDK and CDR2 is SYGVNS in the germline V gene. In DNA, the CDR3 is TGTGCCAGCAGCCCCAGGCGATTGGACTGGGCCAACGTCCTGACTTTC. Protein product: CASSPRRLDWANVLTF.

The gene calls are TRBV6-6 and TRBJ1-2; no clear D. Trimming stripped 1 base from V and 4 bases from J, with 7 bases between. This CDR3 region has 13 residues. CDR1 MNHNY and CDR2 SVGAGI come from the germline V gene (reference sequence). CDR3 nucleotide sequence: TGTGCCAGCAGTTACTTCGCGGCCTATGGCTACACCTTC. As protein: CASSYFAAYGYTF.

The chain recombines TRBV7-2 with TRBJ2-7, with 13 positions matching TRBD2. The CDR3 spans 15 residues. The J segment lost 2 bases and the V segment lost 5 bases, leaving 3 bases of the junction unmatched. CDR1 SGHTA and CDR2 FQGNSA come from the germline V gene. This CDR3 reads CASSLGLAGTYEQYF. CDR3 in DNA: TGTGCCAGCAGCCTGGGACTAGCGGGGACCTACGAGCAGTACTTC.

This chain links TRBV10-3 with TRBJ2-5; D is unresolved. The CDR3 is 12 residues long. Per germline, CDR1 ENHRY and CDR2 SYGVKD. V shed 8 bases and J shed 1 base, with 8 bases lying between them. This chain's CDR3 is CAIYPPQETQYF. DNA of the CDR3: TGTGCCATCTACCCCCCCCAAGAGACCCAGTACTTC.

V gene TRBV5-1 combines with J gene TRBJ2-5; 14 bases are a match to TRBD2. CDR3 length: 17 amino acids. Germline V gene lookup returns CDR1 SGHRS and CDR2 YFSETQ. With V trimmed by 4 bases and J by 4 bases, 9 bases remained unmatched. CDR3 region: CASSKGLAGAGLETQYF. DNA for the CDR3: TGCGCCAGCAGCAAGGGACTAGCGGGAGCCGGCTTAGAGACCCAGTACTTC.

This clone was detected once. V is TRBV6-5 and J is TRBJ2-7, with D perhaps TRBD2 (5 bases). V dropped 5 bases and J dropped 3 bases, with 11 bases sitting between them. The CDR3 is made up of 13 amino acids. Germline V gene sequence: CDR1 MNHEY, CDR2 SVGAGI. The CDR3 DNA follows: TGTGCCAGCAGTCCCCGGGGAGACTACGAGCAGTACTTC. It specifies CASSPRGDYEQYF.

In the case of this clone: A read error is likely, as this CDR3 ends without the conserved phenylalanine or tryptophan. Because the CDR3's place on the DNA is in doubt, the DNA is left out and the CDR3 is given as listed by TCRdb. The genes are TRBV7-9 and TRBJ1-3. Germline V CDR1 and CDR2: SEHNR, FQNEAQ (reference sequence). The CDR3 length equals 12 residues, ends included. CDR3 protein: CASSLGDLLWVA.

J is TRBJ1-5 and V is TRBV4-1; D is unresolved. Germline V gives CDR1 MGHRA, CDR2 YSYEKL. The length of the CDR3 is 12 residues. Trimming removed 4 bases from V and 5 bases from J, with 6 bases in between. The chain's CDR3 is CASSRGDQPQHF. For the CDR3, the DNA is TGCGCCAGCAGCCGAGGTGATCAGCCCCAGCATTTT.

CDR3 in DNA: TGTGCCAGCAGTTACTCGACAGGAGAGACCCAGTACTTC. Translating it yields CASSYSTGETQYF. The gene calls are TRBV6-5 and TRBJ2-5; possibly TRBD1 for D (6 bases). Germline lookup yields CDR1 MNHEY and CDR2 SVGAGI. The CDR3 consists of 13 residues. The V end lost 0 bases, the J end lost 4 bases, and 6 bases lay between the germline ends.

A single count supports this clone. DNA for the CDR3: TGTGCCAGCTCATCCCGGTCCCTTGACTACGAGCAGTACTTC. It encodes CASSSRSLDYEQYF. V gene TRBV18 combines with J gene TRBJ2-7; no firm D call. The CDR3 contains 14 residues. Germline CDR1 KGHSH, CDR2 LQKENI. V lost 5 bases to trimming and J lost 3 bases, with 14 bases between them.

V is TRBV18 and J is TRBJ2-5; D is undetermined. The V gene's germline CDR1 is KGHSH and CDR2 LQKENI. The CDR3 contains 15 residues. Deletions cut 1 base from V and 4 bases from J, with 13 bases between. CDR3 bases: TGTGCCAGCTCACCACTTGGGGTTGTTACAGAGACCCAGTACTTC. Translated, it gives CASSPLGVVTETQYF.

The CDR3 reads CASSQDRGLGGYTF. The CDR3 DNA follows: TGTGCCAGCAGTCAGGACAGGGGGCTGGGAGGCTACACCTTC. V gene TRBV27 combines with J gene TRBJ1-2; 11 bases match TRBD1. The germline CDR1 and CDR2 sequences are MNHEY and SMNVEV (reference sequence). The CDR3 loop spans 14 amino acids. With 5 bases clipped from V and 8 bases from J, the junction kept 7 bases outside the gene matches.

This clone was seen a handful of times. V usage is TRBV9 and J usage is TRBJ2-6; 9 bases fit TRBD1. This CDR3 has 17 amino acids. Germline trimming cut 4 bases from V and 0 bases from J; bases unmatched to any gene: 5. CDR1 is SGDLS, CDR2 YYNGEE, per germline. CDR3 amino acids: CASSPGTGISGANVLTF. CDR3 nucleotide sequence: TGTGCCAGCAGCCCCGGGACAGGGATCTCTGGGGCCAACGTCCTGACTTTC.

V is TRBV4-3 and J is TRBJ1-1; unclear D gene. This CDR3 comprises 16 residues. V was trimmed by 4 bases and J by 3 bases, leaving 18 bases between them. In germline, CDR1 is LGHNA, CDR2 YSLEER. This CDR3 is CASSRGQSTTHTEAFF. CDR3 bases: TGCGCCAGCAGCCGAGGCCAGTCGACGACCCACACTGAAGCTTTCTTT.

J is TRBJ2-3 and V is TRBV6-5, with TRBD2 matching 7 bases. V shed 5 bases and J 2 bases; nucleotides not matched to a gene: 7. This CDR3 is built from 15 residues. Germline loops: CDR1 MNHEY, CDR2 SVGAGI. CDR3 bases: TGTGCCAGCAGTCGTGCCAGCGGGAACACAGATACGCAGTATTTT. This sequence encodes CASSRASGNTDTQYF.

The CDR3 region is CSVEDRGQGVRNTEAFF. The CDR3 nucleotides read TGCAGCGTTGAAGATAGGGGGCAGGGGGTACGGAACACTGAAGCTTTCTTT. The chain links TRBV29-1 to TRBJ1-1, with 7 bases lining up with TRBD1. V shed 0 bases, J shed 1 base, and the junction held 11 bases outside the gene matches. CDR3 length equals 17 residues. CDR1 is SQVTM, CDR2 ANQGSEA, per germline.

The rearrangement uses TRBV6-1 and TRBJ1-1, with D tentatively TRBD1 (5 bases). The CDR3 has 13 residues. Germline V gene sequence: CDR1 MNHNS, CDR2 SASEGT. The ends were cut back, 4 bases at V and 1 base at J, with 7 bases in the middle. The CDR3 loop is CASSARENTEAFF. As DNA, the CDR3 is TGTGCCAGCAGTGCCAGGGAGAACACTGAAGCTTTCTTT.

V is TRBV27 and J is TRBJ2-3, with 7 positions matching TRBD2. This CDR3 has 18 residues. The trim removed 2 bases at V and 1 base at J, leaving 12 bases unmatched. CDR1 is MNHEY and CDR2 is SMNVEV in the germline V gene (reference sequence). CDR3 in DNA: TGTGCCAGCAGTTTAGGATTCGGGCGGGAGTATGGCACAGATACGCAGTATTTT. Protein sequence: CASSLGFGREYGTDTQYF.

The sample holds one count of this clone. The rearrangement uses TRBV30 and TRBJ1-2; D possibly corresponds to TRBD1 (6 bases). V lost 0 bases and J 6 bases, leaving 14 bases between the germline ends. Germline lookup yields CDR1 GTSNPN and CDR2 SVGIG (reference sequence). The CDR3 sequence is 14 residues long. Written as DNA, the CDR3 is TGTGCCTGGAGTGTACGGGCAGGGGATAATGGCTACACCTTC. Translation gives CAWSVRAGDNGYTF.

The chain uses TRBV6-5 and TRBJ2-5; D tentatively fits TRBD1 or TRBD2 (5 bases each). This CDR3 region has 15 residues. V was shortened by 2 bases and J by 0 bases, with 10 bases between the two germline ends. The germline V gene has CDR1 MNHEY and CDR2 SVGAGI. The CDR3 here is CASSYRGPYQETQYF. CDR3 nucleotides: TGTGCCAGCAGTTACAGGGGACCGTACCAAGAGACCCAGTACTTC.

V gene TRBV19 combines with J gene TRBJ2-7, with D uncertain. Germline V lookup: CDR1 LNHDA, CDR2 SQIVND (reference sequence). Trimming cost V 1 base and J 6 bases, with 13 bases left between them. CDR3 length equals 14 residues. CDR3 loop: CASSIGPAPGEQYF. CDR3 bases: TGTGCCAGTAGTATAGGCCCCGCTCCCGGCGAGCAGTACTTC. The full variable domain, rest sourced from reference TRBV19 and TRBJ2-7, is DGGITQSPKYLFRKEGQNVTLSCEQNLNHDAMYWYRQDPGQGLRLIYYSQIVNDFQKGDIAEGYSVSREKKESFPLTVTSAQKNPTAFYLCASSIGPAPGEQYFGPGTRLTVT.

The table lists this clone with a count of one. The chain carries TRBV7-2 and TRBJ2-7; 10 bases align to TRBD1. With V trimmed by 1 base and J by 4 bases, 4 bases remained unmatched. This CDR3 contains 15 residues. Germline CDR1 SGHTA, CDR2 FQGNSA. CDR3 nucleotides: TGTGCCAGCAGCTTAGAGGGACAGGGGCTGTACGAGCAGTACTTC. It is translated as CASSLEGQGLYEQYF. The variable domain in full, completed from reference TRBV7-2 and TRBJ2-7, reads GAGVSQSPSNKVTEKGKDVELRCDPISGHTALYWYRQSLGQGLEFLIYFQGNSAPDKSGLPSDRFSAERTGGSVSTLTIQRTQQEDSAVYLCASSLEGQGLYEQYFGPGTRLTVT.

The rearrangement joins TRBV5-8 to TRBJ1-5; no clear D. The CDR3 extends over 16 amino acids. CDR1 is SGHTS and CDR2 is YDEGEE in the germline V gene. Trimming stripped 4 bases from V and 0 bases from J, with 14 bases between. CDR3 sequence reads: CASSRPVWDSNQPQHF. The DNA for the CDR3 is TGTGCCAGCAGCCGCCCCGTATGGGATAGCAATCAGCCCCAGCATTTT.

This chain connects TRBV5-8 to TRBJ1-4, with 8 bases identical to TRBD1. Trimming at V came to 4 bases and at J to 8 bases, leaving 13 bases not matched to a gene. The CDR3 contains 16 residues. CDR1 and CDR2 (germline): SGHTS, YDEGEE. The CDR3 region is CASSPGTGPRGEKLFF. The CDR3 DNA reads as TGTGCCAGCAGCCCGGGGACAGGCCCCAGGGGCGAAAAACTGTTTTTT. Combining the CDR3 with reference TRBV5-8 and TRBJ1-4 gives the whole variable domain EAGVTQSPTHLIKTRGQQATLRCSPISGHTSVYWYQQALGLGLQFLLWYDEGEERNRGNFPPRFSGRQFPNYSSELNVNALELEDSALYLCASSPGTGPRGEKLFFGSGTQLSVL.